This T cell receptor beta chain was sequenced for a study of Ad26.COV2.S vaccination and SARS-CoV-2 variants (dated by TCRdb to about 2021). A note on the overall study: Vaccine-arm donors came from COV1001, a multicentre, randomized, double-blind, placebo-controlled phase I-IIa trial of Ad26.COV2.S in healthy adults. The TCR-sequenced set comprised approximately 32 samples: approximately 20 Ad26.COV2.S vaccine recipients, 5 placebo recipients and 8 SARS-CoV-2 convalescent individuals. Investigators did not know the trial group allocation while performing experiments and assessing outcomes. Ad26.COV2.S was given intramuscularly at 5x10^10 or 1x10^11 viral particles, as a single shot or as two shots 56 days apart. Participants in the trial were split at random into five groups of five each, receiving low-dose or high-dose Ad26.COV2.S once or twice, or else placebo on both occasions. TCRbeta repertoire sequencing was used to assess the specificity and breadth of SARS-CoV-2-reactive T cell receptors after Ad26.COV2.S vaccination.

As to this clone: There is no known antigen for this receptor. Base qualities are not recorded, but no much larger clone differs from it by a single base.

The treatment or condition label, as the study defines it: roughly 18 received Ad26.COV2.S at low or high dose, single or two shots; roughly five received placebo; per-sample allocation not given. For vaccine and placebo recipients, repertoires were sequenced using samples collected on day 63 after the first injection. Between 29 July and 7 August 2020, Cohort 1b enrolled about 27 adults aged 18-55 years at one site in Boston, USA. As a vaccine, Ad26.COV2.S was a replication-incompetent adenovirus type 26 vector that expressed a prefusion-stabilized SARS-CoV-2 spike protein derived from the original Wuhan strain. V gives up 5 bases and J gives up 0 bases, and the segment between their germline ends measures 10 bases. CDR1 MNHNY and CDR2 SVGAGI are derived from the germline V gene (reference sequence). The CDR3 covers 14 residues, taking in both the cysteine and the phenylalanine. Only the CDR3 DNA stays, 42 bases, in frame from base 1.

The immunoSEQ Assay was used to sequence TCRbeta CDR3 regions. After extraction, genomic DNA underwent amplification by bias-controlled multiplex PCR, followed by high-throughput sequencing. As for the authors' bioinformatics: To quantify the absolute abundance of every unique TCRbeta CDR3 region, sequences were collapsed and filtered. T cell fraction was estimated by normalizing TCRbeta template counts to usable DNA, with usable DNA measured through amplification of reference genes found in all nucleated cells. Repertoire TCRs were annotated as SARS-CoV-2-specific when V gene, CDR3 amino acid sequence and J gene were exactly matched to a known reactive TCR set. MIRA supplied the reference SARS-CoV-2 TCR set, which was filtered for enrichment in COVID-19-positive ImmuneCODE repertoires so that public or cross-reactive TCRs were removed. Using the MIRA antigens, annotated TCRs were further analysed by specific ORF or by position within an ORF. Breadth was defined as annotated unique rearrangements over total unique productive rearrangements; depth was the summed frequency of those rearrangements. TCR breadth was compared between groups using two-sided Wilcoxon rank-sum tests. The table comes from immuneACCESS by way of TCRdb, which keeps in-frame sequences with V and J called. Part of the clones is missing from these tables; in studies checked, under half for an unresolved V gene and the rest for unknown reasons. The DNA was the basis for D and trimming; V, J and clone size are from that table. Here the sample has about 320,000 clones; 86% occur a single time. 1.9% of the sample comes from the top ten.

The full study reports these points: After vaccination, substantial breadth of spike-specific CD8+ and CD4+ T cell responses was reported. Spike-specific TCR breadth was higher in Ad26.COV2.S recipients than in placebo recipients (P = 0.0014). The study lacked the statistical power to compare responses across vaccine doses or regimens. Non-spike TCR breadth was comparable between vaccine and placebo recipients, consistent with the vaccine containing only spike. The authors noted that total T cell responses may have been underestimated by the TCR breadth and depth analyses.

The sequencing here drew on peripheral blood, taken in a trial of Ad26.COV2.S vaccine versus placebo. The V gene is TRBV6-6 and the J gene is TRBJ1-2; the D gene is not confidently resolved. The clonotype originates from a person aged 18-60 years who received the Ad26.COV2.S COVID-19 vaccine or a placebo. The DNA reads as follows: TGTGCCAGCAGTCCCAGTTTTACTAACTATGGCTACACCTTC. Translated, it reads CASSPSFTNYGYTF.